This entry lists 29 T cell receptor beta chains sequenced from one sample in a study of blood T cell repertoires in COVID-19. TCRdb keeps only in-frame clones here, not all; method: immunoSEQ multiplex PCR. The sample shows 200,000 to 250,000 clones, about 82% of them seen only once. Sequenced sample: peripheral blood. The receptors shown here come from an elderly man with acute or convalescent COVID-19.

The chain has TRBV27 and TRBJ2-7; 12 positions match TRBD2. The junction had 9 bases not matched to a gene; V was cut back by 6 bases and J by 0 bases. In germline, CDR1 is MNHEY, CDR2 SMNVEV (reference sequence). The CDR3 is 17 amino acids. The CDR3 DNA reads TGTGCCAGCAGCCGGACTAGCGGGGTCCTCTCCTCCTACGAGCAGTACTTC. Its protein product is CASSRTSGVLSSYEQYF.

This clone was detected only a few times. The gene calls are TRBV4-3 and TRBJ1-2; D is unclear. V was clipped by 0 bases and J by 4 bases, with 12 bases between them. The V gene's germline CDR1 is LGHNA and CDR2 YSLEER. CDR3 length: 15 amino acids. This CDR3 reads CASSQDPEVGYGYTF. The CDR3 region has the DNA TGCGCCAGCAGCCAAGATCCGGAGGTCGGCTATGGCTACACCTTC.

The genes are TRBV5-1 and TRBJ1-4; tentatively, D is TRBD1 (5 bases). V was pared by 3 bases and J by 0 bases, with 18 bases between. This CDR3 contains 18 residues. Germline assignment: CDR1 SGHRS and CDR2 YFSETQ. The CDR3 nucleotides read TGCGCCAGCAGCTCGCGGCCCCAGGGCCTGGCAACTAATGAAAAACTGTTTTTT. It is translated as CASSSRPQGLATNEKLFF. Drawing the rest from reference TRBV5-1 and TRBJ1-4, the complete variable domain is KAGVTQTPRYLIKTRGQQVTLSCSPISGHRSVSWYQQTPGQGLQFLFEYFSETQRNKGNFPGRFSGRQFSNSRSEMNVSTLELGDSALYLCASSSRPQGLATNEKLFFGSGTQLSVL.

The CDR3 DNA sequence: TGTGCCACCAGACCGGCAGGGGGCGTTGAGACCCAGTACTTC. Amino acid sequence: CATRPAGGVETQYF. The chain combines TRBV19 with TRBJ2-5; 8 nucleotides match TRBD1. The CDR3 length is 14 residues. The germline V gene encodes CDR1 LNHDA and CDR2 SQIVND (reference sequence). J was trimmed by 5 bases and V by 10 bases; bases with no gene match: 12.

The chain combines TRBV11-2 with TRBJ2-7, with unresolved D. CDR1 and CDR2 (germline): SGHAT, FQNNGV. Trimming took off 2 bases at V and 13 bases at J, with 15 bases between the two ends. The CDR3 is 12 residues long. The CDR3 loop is CASSLLGARYYF. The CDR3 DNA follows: TGTGCCAGCAGCTTATTAGGCGCTAGATACTACTTC.

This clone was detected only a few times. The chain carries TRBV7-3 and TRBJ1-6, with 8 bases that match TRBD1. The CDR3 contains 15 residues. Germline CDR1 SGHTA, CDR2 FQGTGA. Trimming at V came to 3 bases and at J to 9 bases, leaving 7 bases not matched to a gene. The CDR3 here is CASSLATGVGSPLHF. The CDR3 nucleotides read TGTGCCAGCAGCTTGGCGACAGGGGTCGGTTCACCCCTCCACTTT.

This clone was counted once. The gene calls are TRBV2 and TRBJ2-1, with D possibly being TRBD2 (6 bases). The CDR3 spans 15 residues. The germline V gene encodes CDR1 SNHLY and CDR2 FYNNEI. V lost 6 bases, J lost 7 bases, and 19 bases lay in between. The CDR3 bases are TGTGCCAGCAGCCGACAGTTTACTAGCCTGAATGAGCAGTTCTTC. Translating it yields CASSRQFTSLNEQFF.

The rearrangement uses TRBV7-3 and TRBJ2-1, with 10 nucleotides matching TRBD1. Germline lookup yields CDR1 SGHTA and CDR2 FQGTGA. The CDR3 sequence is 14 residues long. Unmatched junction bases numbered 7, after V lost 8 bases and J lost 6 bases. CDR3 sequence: CASSRDRGSNEQFF. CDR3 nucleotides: TGTGCCAGCTCCCGGGACAGGGGATCCAATGAGCAGTTCTTC.

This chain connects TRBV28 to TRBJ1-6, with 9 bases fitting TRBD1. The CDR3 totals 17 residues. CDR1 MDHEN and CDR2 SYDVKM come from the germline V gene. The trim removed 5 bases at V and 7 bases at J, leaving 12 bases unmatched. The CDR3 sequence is CASSLPAPGTGNSPLHF. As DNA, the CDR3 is TGTGCCAGCAGTCTACCCGCCCCCGGGACAGGGAATTCACCCCTCCACTTT.

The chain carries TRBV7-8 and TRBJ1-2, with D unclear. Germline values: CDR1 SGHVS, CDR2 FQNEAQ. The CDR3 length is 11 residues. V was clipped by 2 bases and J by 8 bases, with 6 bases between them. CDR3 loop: CASSLHGGYTF. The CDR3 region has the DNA TGTGCCAGCAGCTTACACGGGGGCTACACCTTC.

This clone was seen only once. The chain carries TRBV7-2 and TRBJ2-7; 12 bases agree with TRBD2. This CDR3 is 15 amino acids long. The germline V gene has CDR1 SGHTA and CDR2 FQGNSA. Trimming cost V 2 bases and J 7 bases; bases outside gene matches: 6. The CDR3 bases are TGTGCCAGCAGCTTAAAGGCTAGCGGGGGGGCGGAGCAGTACTTC. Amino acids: CASSLKASGGAEQYF.

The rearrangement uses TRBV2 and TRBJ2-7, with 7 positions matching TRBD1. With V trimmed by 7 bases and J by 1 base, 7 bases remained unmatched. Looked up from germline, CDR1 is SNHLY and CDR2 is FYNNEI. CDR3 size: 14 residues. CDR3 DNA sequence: TGTGCCAGCACCTCGAAGGGACAGTCCTACGAGCAGTACTTC. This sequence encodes CASTSKGQSYEQYF.

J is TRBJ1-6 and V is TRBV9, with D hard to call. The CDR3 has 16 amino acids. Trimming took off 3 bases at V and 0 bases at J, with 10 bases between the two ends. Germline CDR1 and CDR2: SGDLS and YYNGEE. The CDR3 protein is CASSDDGSSYNSPLHF. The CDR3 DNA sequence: TGTGCCAGCAGCGATGACGGGAGCTCCTATAATTCACCCCTCCACTTT.

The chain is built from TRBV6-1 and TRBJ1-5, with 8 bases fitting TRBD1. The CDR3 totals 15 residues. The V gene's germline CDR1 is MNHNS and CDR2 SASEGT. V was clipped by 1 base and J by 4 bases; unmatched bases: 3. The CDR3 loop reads CASSEGQGTNQPQHF. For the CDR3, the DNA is TGTGCCAGCAGTGAAGGACAGGGGACAAATCAGCCCCAGCATTTT.

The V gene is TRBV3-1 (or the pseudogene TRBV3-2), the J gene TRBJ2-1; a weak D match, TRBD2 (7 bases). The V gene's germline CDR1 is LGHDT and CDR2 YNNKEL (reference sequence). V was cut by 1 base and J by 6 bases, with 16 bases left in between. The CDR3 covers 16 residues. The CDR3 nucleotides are TGTGCCAGCAGCCAAGGCGGGGGCGTCTTGGGCAATGAGCAGTTCTTC. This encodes CASSQGGGVLGNEQFF.

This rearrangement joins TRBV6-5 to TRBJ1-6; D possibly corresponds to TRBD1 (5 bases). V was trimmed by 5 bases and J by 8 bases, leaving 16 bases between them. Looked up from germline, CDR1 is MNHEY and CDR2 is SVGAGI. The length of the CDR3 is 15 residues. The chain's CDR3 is CASSIAGTGDSPLHF. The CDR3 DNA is TGTGCCAGCAGTATCGCCGGAACAGGCGATTCACCCCTCCACTTT.

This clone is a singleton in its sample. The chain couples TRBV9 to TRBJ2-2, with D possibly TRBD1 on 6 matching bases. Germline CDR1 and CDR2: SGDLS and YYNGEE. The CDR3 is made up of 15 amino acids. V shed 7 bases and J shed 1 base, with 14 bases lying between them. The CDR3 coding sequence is TGTGCCAGCGGCATGAGGGGGAGGAACACCGGGGAGCTGTTTTTT. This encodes CASGMRGRNTGELFF.

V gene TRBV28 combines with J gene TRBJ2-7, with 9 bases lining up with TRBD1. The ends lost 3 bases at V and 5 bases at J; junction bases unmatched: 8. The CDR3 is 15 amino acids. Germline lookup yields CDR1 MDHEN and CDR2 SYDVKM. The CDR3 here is CASSLWTGDSNEQYF. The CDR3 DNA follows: TGTGCCAGCAGTTTGTGGACAGGGGATTCCAACGAGCAGTACTTC.

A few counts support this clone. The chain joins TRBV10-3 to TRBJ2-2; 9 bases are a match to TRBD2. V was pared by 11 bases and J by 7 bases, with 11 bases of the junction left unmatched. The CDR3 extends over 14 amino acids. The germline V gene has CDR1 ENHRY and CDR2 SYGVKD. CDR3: CASCQREDGGELFF. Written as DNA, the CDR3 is TGTGCCTCATGCCAGCGGGAGGATGGCGGGGAGCTGTTTTTT.

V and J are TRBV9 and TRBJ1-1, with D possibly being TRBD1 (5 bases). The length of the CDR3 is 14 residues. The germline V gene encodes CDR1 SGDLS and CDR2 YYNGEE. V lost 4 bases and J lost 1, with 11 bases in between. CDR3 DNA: TGTGCCAGCAGCTCCCGGACAACGAACACTGAAGCTTTCTTT. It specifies CASSSRTTNTEAFF.

The CDR3 loop reads CATSGQGTNQPQHF. The DNA of the CDR3 is TGTGCCACCTCAGGACAGGGGACAAATCAGCCCCAGCATTTT. The chain recombines TRBV24-1 with TRBJ1-5; 9 bases are a match to TRBD1. CDR1 and CDR2 from the germline V gene are KGHDR and SFDVKD. This CDR3 contains 14 residues. Trimming cost V 9 bases and J 4 bases; bases outside gene matches: 6.

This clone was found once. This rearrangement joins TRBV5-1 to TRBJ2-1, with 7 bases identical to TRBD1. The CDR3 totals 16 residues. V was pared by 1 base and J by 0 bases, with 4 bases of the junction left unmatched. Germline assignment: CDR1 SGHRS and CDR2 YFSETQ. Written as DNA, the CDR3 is TGCGCCAGCAGCTTGACGGGACAGCCCTCCTACAATGAGCAGTTCTTC. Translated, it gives CASSLTGQPSYNEQFF.

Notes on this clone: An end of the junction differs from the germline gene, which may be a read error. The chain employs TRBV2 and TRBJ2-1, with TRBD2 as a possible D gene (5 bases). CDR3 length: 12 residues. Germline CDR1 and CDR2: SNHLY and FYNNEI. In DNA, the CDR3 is TGTGCCAGCAGTGAAGGTGTAGCGACTGACCTCTTC. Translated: CASSEGVATDLF.

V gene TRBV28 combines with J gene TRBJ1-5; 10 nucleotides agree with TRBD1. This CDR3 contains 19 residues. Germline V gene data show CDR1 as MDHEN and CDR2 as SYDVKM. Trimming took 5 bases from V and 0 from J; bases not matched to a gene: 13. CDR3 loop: CASSRPTGGADHSNQPQHF. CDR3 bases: TGTGCCAGCAGTCGTCCGACAGGGGGCGCGGATCATAGCAATCAGCCCCAGCATTTT.

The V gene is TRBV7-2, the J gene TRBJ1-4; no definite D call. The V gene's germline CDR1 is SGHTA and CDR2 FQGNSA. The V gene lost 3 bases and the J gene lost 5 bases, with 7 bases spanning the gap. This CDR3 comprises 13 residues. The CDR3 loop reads CASSLGSNEKLFF. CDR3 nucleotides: TGTGCCAGCAGCTTGGGGAGCAATGAAAAACTGTTTTTT.

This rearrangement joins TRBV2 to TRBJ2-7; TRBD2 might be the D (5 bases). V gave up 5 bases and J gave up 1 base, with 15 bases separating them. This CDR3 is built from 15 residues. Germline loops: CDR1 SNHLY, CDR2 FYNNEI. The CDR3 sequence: CASSTDYLRSYEQYF. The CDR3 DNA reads TGTGCCAGCAGTACCGACTACCTACGATCCTACGAGCAGTACTTC.

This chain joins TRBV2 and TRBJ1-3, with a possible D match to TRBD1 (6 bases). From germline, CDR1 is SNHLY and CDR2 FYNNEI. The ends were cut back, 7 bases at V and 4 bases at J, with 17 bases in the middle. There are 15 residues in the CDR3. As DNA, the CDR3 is TGTGCCAGCAAAGAACTCAGGGGATCAGGAAACACCATATATTTT. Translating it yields CASKELRGSGNTIYF.

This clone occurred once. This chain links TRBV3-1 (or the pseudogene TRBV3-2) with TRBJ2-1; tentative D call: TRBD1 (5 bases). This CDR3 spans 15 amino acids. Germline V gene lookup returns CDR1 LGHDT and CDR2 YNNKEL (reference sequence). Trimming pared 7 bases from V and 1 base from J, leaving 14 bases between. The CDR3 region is CASTLKGKSYNEQFF. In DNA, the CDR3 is TGTGCCAGCACCCTGAAGGGGAAGTCCTACAATGAGCAGTTCTTC.

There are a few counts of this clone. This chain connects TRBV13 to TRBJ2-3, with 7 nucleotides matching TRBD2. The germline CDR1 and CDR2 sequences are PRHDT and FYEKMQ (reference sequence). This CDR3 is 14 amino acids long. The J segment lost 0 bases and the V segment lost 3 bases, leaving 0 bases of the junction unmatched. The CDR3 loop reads CASSFSGSTDTQYF. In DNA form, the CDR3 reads TGTGCCAGCAGCTTTAGCGGGAGCACAGATACGCAGTATTTT. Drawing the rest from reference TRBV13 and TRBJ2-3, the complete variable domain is AAGVIQSPRHLIKEKRETATLKCYPIPRHDTVYWYQQGPGQDPQFLISFYEKMQSDKGSIPDRFSAQQFSDYHSELNMSSLELGDSALYFCASSFSGSTDTQYFGPGTRLTVL.